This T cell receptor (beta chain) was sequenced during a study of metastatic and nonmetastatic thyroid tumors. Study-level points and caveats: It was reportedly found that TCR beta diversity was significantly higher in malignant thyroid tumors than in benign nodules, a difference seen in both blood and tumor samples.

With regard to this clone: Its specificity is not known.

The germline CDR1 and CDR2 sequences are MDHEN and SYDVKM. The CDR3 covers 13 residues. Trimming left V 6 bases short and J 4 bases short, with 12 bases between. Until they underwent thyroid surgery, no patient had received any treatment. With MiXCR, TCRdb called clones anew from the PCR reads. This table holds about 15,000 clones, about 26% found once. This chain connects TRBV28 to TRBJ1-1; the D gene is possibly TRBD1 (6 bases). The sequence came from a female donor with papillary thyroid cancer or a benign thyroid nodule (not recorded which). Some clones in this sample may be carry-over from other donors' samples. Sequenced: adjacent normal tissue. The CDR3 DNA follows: TGTGCCAGCAGGGGCAGGGGAGGCACTGAAGCTTTCTTT. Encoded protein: CASRGRGGTEAFF.